This TCR beta chain is from a study of blood T cell repertoires in COVID-19. Sequencing used immunoSEQ multiplex PCR; TCRdb keeps in-frame clones, though not all of them. Among about 59,000 clones listed, around 85% were seen once. This CDR3 has 16 residues. The junction had 10 bases not matched to a gene; V was cut back by 5 bases and J by 6 bases. Germline values: CDR1 SEHNR, CDR2 FQNEAQ (reference sequence). The chain is built from TRBV7-9 and TRBJ1-2; TRBD1 aligns across 12 bases. Sequencing input: peripheral blood. The clonotype comes from a human donor in a cohort sampled during active COVID-19. This CDR3 reads CASSLVGQGAYDGYTF. In DNA, the CDR3 is TGTGCCAGCAGCCTAGTGGGACAGGGGGCGTATGATGGCTACACCTTC. The full variable domain, in which reference TRBV7-9 and TRBJ1-2 provide the parts outside the CDR3, is DTGVSQNPRHKITKRGQNVTFRCDPISEHNRLYWYRQTLGQGPEFLTYFQNEAQLEKSRLLSDRFSAERPKGSFSTLEIQRTEQGDSAMYLCASSLVGQGAYDGYTFGSGTRLTVV.